This T cell receptor beta chain was documented in a study of shared clonotypes between healthy human individuals. Study findings and constraints: With few donors, the genetic and exposure-history diversity represented was limited. Generation probabilities of non-shared clonotypes were lower (relative to those shared by all four donors). Estimated richness values were generally larger in naive subsets than in memory subsets.

To note about this clone: Its antigen is unknown.

Per the germline V gene, CDR1 is SQVTM and CDR2 is ANQGSEA. V lost 7 bases and J 1 base, leaving 11 bases between the germline ends. This CDR3 is 13 amino acids long. When replicate PCRs were run on sorted subsets, they used around 200 ng DNA, 30,000 to 35,000 T cell genomes. Libraries were prepared by immunoSEQ multiplex PCR; TCRdb keeps only in-frame clonotypes and omits some of them. The repertoire includes 2 million to 2.5 million clones, approximately 94% of them detected once, and 0.1% to 0.15% sits in the top ten. The sequence came from a man aged 18 to 30 in good health. The chain is built from TRBV29-1 and TRBJ2-4; D is unclear. Sequences were obtained from naive CD4+ T cells sorted from blood. Noted subset: CD45RA+ positively selected. CDR3 sequence: CSARNFAKNIQYF. CDR3 DNA sequence: TGCAGCGCCCGAAACTTTGCCAAAAACATTCAGTACTTC.